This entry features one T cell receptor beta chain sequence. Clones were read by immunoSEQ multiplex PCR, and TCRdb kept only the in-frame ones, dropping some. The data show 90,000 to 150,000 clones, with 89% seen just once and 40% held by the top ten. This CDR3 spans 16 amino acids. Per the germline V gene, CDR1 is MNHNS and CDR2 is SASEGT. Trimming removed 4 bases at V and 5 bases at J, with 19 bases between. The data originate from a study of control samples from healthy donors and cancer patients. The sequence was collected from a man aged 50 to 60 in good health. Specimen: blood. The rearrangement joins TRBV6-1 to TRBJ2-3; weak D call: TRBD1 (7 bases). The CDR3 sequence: CASSGRRQGGKDTQYF. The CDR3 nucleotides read TGTGCCAGCAGTGGCCGGCGTCAGGGGGGTAAAGATACGCAGTATTTT.